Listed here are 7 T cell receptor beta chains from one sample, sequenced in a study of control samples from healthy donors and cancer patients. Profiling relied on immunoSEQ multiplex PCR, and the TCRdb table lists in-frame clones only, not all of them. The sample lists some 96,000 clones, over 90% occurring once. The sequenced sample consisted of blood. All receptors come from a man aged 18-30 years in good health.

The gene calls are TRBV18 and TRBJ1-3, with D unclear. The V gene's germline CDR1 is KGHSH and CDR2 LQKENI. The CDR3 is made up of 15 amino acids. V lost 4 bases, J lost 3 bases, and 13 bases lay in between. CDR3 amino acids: CASSRQVTIGNTIYF. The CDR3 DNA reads TGTGCCAGCTCACGGCAGGTTACTATTGGAAACACCATATATTTT.

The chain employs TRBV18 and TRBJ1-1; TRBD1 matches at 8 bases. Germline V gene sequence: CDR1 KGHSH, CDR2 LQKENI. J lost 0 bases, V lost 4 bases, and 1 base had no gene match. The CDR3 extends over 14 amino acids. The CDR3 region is CASSLGQVNTEAFF. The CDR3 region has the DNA TGTGCCAGCTCACTGGGACAGGTGAACACTGAAGCTTTCTTT.

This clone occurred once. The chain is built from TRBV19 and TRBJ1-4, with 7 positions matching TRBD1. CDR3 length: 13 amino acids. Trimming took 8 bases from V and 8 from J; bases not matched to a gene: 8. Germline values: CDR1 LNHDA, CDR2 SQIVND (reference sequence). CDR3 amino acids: CASCDRDVEKLFF. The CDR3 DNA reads TGTGCCAGTTGCGACAGGGATGTCGAAAAACTGTTTTTT.

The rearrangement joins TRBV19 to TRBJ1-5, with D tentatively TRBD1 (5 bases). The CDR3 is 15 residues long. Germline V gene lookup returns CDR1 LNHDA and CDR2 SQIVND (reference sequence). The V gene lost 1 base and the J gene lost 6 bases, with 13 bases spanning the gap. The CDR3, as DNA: TGTGCCAGTAGTATAGCGGCGGGGGAACCTCAGCCCCAGCATTTT. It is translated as CASSIAAGEPQPQHF.

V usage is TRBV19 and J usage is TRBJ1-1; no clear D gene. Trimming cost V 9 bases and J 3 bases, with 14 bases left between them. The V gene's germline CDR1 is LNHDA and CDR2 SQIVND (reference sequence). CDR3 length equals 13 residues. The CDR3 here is CASGRAGYTEAFF. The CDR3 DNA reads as TGTGCCAGCGGGAGGGCGGGGTACACTGAAGCTTTCTTT.

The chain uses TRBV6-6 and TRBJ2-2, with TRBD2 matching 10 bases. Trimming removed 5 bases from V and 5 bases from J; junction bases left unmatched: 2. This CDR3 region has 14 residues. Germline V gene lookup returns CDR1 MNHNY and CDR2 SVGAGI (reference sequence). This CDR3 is CASSSGGGTGELFF. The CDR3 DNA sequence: TGTGCCAGCAGTAGCGGGGGGGGAACCGGGGAGCTGTTTTTT.

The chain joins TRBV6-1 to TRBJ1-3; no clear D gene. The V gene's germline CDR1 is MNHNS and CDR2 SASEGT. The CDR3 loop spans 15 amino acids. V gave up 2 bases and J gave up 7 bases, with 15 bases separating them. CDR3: CASSERAQLRNTIYF. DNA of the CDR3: TGTGCCAGCAGTGAAAGGGCGCAGCTCAGGAACACCATATATTTT.